This T cell receptor beta chain appears in the sequencing data of a study of blood T cell repertoires in COVID-19. Whole-study context: The United States, Italy and Spain were the sources of the acute and convalescent COVID-19 samples. T cells, B-cell-depleted T cells, or PBMCs provided the cDNA or gDNA that served as material.

Methods used by the authors: From reference gene primer amplification, estimates of nucleated cell counts were derived. Clones were sequenced by immunoSEQ multiplex PCR, and TCRdb holds only the in-frame ones, with some missing. V and J calls and clone size are copied from that table; D and trimming were computed from the DNA. The profile shows tens of thousands of clones, roughly four fifths of them singletons. Germline values: CDR1 SGHNT, CDR2 YYREEE (reference sequence). Deletions cut 2 bases from V and 0 bases from J, with 11 bases between. The CDR3 consists of 16 residues. The source material was peripheral blood. The receptor's source is a man in his forties with acute or convalescent COVID-19. This sequence joins TRBV5-4 and TRBJ2-2; the D is unclear. The CDR3, as DNA: TGTGCCAGCAGCTTTAAACAGACCTCGAACACCGGGGAGCTGTTTTTT. Protein product: CASSFKQTSNTGELFF.